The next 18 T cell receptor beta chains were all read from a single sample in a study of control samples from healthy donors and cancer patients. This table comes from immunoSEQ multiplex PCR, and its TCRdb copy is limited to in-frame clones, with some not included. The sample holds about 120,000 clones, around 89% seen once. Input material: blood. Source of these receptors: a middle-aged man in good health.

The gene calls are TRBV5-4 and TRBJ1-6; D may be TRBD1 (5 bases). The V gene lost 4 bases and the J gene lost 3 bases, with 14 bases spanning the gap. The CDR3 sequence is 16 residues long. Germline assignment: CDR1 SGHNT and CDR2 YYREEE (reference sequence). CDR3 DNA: TGTGCCAGCAGCAGGACCGGGGCAGGCTATAATTCACCCCTCCACTTT. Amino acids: CASSRTGAGYNSPLHF.

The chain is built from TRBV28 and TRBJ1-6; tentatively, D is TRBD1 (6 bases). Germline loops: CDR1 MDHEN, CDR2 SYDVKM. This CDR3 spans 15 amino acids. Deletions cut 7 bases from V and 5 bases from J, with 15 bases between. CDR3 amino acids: CASTSDSQHNSPLHF. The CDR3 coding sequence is TGTGCCAGCACTTCGGACAGTCAACATAATTCACCCCTCCACTTT.

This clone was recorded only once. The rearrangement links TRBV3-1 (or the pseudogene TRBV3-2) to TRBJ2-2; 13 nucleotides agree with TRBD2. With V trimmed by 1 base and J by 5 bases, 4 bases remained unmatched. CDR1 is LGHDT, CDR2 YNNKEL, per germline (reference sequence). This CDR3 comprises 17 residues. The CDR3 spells CASSQGGLAGPTGELFF. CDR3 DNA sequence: TGTGCCAGCAGCCAAGGGGGACTAGCGGGACCAACCGGGGAGCTGTTTTTT.

CDR3 region: CASSAKRTGYTGELFF. The DNA for the CDR3 is TGTGCCAGCAGCGCAAAGCGGACAGGTTACACCGGGGAGCTGTTTTTT. The chain is built from TRBV7-9 and TRBJ2-2; 7 positions match TRBD1. The CDR3 sequence is 16 residues long. V was clipped by 5 bases and J by 3 bases; unmatched bases: 9. Germline CDR1 reads SEHNR; CDR2 reads FQNEAQ (reference sequence).

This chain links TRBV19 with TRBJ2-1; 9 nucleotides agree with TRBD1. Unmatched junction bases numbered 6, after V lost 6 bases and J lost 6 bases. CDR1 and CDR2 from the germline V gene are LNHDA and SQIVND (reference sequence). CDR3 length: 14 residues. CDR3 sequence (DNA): TGTGCCAGTAGGAGGACAGGGGATCTCAATGAGCAGTTCTTC. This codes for CASRRTGDLNEQFF.

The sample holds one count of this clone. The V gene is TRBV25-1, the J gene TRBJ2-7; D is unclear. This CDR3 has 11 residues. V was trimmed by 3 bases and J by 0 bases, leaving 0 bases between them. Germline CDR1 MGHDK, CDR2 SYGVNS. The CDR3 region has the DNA TGTGCCAGCAGTGACTCCTACGAGCAGTACTTC. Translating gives CASSDSYEQYF.

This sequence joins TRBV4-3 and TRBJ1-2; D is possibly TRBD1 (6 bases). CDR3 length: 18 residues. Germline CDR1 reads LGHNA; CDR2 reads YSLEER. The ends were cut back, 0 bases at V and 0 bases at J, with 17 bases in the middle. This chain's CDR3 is CASSQDQGTPISNYGYTF. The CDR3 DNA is TGCGCCAGCAGCCAAGATCAAGGGACACCTATTTCTAACTATGGCTACACCTTC.

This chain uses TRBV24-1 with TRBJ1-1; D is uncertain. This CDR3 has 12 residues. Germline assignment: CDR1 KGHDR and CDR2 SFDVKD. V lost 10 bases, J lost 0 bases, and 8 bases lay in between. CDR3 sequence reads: CATEGVNTEAFF. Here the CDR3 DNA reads TGTGCCACAGAGGGAGTGAACACTGAAGCTTTCTTT.

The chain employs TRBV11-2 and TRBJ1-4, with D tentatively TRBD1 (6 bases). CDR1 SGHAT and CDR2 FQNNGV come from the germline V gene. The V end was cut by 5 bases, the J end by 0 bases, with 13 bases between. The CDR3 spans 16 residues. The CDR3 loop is CASSPGDIATNEKLFF. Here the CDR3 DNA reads TGTGCCAGCAGCCCAGGGGACATCGCAACTAATGAAAAACTGTTTTTT.

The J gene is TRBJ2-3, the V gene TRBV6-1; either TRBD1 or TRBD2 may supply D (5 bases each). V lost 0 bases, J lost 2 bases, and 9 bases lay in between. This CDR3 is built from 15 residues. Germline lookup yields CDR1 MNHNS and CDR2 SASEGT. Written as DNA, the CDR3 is TGTGCCAGCAGTGAAGCTTCGGGACCCACAGATACGCAGTATTTT. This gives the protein CASSEASGPTDTQYF.

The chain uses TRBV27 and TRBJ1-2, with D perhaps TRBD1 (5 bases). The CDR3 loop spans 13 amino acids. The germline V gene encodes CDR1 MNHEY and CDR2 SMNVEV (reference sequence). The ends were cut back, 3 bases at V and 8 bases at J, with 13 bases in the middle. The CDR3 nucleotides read TGTGCCAGCAGTTTTTCGGGGGGTGCGGGCTACACCTTC. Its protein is CASSFSGGAGYTF.

In DNA, the CDR3 is TGTGCCAGCAGCTCCGGGCTAAACAGGGTGGGCTACACCTTC. Its protein is CASSSGLNRVGYTF. The chain uses TRBV7-2 and TRBJ1-2, with a tentative D call TRBD1 (6 bases). CDR1 is SGHTA and CDR2 is FQGNSA in the germline V gene. The CDR3 is 14 residues long. V lost 4 bases and J 8 bases, leaving 17 bases between the germline ends. Supplemented by reference TRBV7-2 and TRBJ1-2, the full variable domain reads GAGVSQSPSNKVTEKGKDVELRCDPISGHTALYWYRQSLGQGLEFLIYFQGNSAPDKSGLPSDRFSAERTGGSVSTLTIQRTQQEDSAVYLCASSSGLNRVGYTFGSGTRLTVV.

The CDR3 sequence is CASSFATGGYNEQFF. In nucleotides, the CDR3 is TGCGCCAGCAGCTTCGCTACAGGGGGCTACAATGAGCAGTTCTTC. The chain combines TRBV5-1 with TRBJ2-1, with 8 positions matching TRBD1. Per the germline V gene, CDR1 is SGHRS and CDR2 is YFSETQ. The V and J ends lost 2 bases and 3 bases, in that order; junction bases with no gene match: 4. The CDR3 extends over 15 amino acids.

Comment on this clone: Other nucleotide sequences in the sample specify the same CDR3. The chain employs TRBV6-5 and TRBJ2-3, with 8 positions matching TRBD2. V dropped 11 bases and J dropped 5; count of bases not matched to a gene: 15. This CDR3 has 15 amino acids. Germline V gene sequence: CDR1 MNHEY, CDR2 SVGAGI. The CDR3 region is CALGGGRGWRDTQYF. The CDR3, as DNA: TGTGCCCTCGGGGGGGGACGGGGGTGGAGAGATACGCAGTATTTT.

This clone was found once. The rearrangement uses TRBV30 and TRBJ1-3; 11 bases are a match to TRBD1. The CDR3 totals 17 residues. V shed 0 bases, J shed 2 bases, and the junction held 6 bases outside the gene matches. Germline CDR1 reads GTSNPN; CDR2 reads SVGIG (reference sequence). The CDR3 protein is CAWSVGTGGRTGNTIYF. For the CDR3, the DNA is TGTGCCTGGAGTGTAGGGACAGGGGGTCGTACTGGAAACACCATATATTTT. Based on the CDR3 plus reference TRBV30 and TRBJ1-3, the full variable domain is SQTIHQWPATLVQPVGSPLSLECTVEGTSNPNLYWYRQAAGRGLQLLFYSVGIGQISSEVPQNLSASRPQDRQFILSSKKLLLSDSGFYLCAWSVGTGGRTGNTIYFGEGSWLTVV.

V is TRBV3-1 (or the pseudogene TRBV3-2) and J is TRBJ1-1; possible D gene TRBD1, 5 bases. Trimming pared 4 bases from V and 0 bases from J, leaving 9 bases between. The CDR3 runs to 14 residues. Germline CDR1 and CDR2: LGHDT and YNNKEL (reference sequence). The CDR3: CASSPGLLNTEAFF. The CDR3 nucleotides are TGTGCCAGCAGCCCGGGACTCCTGAACACTGAAGCTTTCTTT.

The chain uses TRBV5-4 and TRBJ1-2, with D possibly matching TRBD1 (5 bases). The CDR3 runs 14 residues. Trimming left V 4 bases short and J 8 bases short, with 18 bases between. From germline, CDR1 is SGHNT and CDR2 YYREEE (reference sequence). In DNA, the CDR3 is TGTGCCAGCAGCCCGCAGGGAGGGAGCTTCGGCTACACCTTC. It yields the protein CASSPQGGSFGYTF.

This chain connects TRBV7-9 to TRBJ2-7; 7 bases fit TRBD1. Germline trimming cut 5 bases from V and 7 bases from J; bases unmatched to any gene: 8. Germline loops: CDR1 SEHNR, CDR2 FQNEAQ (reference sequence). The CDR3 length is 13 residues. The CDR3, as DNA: TGTGCCAGCAGCCCGACAGGGCATTTGGAGCAGTACTTC. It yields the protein CASSPTGHLEQYF.